A single sample is the source of the 27 T cell receptor beta chains below, sequenced in a study of response to subunit inactivated influenza vaccine. TCRdb re-called the RT-PCR reads through MiXCR, storing one row per CDR3 protein. The data show more than 700,000 distinct CDR3 sequences, approximately 21% seen once. The sample here was PBMCs from blood, taken roughly 5 days after vaccination. These receptors were obtained from a man between 45 and 60 years old who received an inactivated influenza vaccine.

This clonotype was detected many times. CDR3 coding DNA: TGCAGTGCTAGAGATACCCGCACAGATACGCAGTATTTT. Protein sequence: CSARDTRTDTQYF. This rearrangement joins TRBV20-1 to TRBJ2-3; D gene uncertain. CDR1 and CDR2 from the germline V gene are DFQATT and SNEGSKA (reference sequence). Trimming removed 0 bases at V and 1 base at J, with 5 bases between. The length of the CDR3 is 13 residues.

This clonotype turned up a few times. The chain is built from TRBV4-1 and TRBJ1-1; possibly TRBD1 for D (5 bases). This CDR3 is built from 14 residues. The V end lost 4 bases, the J end lost 2 bases, and 11 bases lay between the germline ends. Germline V lookup: CDR1 MGHRA, CDR2 YSYEKL. CDR3 residues: CASSRSGTNTEAFF. For the CDR3, the DNA is TGCGCCAGCAGCCGATCCGGGACCAACACTGAAGCTTTCTTT.

The chain links TRBV10-3 to TRBJ2-7; TRBD1 aligns across 7 bases. Germline V lookup: CDR1 ENHRY, CDR2 SYGVKD. The length of the CDR3 is 13 residues. J gave up 2 bases and V 5 bases, and 3 bases lay outside the gene matches. CDR3 protein: CAISSGQAYEQYF. In nucleotides, the CDR3 is TGTGCCATCAGTAGCGGACAGGCCTACGAGCAGTACTTC.

This clonotype showed up just a few times. The chain couples TRBV25-1 to TRBJ2-7, with 9 bases identical to TRBD2. V gave up 4 bases and J gave up 4 bases; unmatched junction bases: 5. Per the germline V gene, CDR1 is MGHDK and CDR2 is SYGVNS. There are 14 residues in the CDR3. CDR3 nucleotides: TGTGCCAGCAGTGGTAGCGGGAGCTGGTACGAGCAGTACTTC. Its translation is CASSGSGSWYEQYF.

The chain recombines TRBV20-1 with TRBJ1-1, with a tentative D call TRBD1 (5 bases). The germline gives CDR1 DFQATT, CDR2 SNEGSKA (reference sequence). CDR3 length: 15 amino acids. Trimming took off 2 bases at V and 1 base at J, with 14 bases between the two ends. For the CDR3, the DNA is TGCAGTGCTAGACTTCCGGGACTTTCGAACACTGAAGCTTTCTTT. Protein: CSARLPGLSNTEAFF.

This clonotype appeared once. The chain employs TRBV11-1 and TRBJ2-1; D is ambiguous. The germline V gene encodes CDR1 SGHAT and CDR2 FQDESV (reference sequence). V lost 1 base and J lost 3, with 10 bases in between. The CDR3 is made up of 15 amino acids. CDR3 region: CASSLGIGGYNEQFF. The DNA for the CDR3 is TGTGCCAGCAGCTTAGGGATTGGTGGCTACAATGAGCAGTTCTTC.

The chain recombines TRBV20-1 with TRBJ2-2; D may correspond to TRBD1 or TRBD2 (5 bases each). The CDR3 runs 16 residues. Germline-derived CDR1 and CDR2 are DFQATT and SNEGSKA (reference sequence). Trimming took off 4 bases at V and 4 bases at J, with 19 bases between the two ends. The CDR3 sequence: CSANPGPQPFTGELFF. CDR3 DNA: TGCAGTGCTAATCCGGGACCACAACCATTCACCGGGGAGCTGTTTTTT.

The V call is TRBV5-1, the J call TRBJ2-7, with TRBD2 matching over 7 bases. Germline V gene lookup returns CDR1 SGHRS and CDR2 YFSETQ. The CDR3 extends over 15 amino acids. The J segment lost 3 bases and the V segment lost 0 bases, leaving 6 bases of the junction unmatched. The CDR3 coding sequence is TGCGCCAGCAGCTTGGCGTCTAGCGGAGGCTACGAGCAGTACTTC. This encodes CASSLASSGGYEQYF.

This clonotype was counted a few times. J is TRBJ2-2 and V is TRBV7-2; no definite D call. The germline V gene encodes CDR1 SGHTA and CDR2 FQGNSA. V lost 5 bases and J 6 bases, leaving 13 bases between the germline ends. The CDR3 is made up of 14 amino acids. Here the CDR3 reads CASSPNRPSGELFF. The CDR3 DNA is TGTGCCAGCAGCCCCAACCGACCGTCCGGGGAGCTGTTTTTT. Using reference TRBV7-2 and TRBJ2-2 for the parts outside the CDR3, the full variable domain is GAGVSQSPSNKVTEKGKDVELRCDPISGHTALYWYRQSLGQGLEFLIYFQGNSAPDKSGLPSDRFSAERTGGSVSTLTIQRTQQEDSAVYLCASSPNRPSGELFFGEGSRLTVL.

The chain has TRBV10-3 and TRBJ2-5, with TRBD1 identical over 11 bases. This CDR3 is 15 amino acids long. J lost 0 bases, V lost 11 bases, and 8 bases had no gene match. Germline loops: CDR1 ENHRY, CDR2 SYGVKD. The CDR3 DNA is TGTGCCTCTAGGACAGGGGGCCAATACCAAGAGACCCAGTACTTC. Its protein product is CASRTGGQYQETQYF.

The chain is built from TRBV7-9 and TRBJ2-5; 8 nucleotides line up with TRBD1. This CDR3 is built from 14 residues. CDR1 and CDR2 from the germline V gene are SEHNR and FQNEAQ (reference sequence). After removal of 4 bases from V and 6 bases from J, the junction contained 7 bases not matched to a gene. Here the CDR3 reads CASSSGQGVKTQYF. CDR3 in DNA: TGTGCCAGCAGCTCTGGACAGGGCGTGAAGACCCAGTACTTC.

V usage is TRBV6-2 or TRBV6-3 and J usage is TRBJ1-5; D ambiguous. V was clipped by 2 bases and J by 3 bases, with 8 bases between them. The CDR3 consists of 14 residues. Germline CDR1 MNHEY, CDR2 SVGEGT. The CDR3 bases are TGTGCCAGCAGTTACGGCTCCGACAATCAGCCCCAGCATTTT. Residues: CASSYGSDNQPQHF.

The CDR3 sequence: CSARDMVRGDTQYF. The DNA of the CDR3 is TGCAGTGCTAGAGATATGGTGCGAGGAGATACGCAGTATTTT. The chain uses TRBV20-1 and TRBJ2-3, with D uncertain. Trimming removed 0 bases from V and 5 bases from J, with 12 bases in between. Germline CDR1 and CDR2: DFQATT and SNEGSKA (reference sequence). This CDR3 contains 14 residues.

This chain joins TRBV20-1 and TRBJ2-5; TRBD2 aligns across 12 bases. Germline assignment: CDR1 DFQATT and CDR2 SNEGSKA (reference sequence). The CDR3 extends over 16 amino acids. Trimming took 0 bases from V and 7 from J; bases not matched to a gene: 9. The CDR3 region has the DNA TGCAGTGCTAGAGACCAGACTAGCGGGAGTTGGGGGACCCAGTACTTC. Translation: CSARDQTSGSWGTQYF.

V usage is TRBV24-1 and J usage is TRBJ2-1, with 11 bases matching TRBD1. This CDR3 comprises 14 residues. V trimming: 9 bases; J trimming: 6 bases; junction bases outside the gene matches: 6. Germline V gene lookup returns CDR1 KGHDR and CDR2 SFDVKD. CDR3 nucleotides: TGTGCCACCCAGGGACAGGGGGGCGGCAATGAGCAGTTCTTC. As protein: CATQGQGGGNEQFF.

This clonotype was seen many times. The chain carries TRBV20-1 and TRBJ1-1; D remains ambiguous. V was cut by 7 bases and J by 2 bases, with 14 bases left in between. Germline lookup yields CDR1 DFQATT and CDR2 SNEGSKA (reference sequence). The CDR3 consists of 13 residues. This CDR3 reads CSVTGSLNTEAFF. For the CDR3, the DNA is TGCAGTGTTACGGGATCCCTTAACACTGAAGCTTTCTTT.

V is TRBV29-1 and J is TRBJ2-2; D tentatively reads TRBD1 or TRBD2 (5 bases each). The V and J ends lost 5 bases and 5 bases respectively, with 15 bases between them. The CDR3 totals 14 residues. Germline CDR1 SQVTM, CDR2 ANQGSEA. In DNA form, the CDR3 reads TGCAGCGTTCGTGGGGGACCGGGGACCGGGGAGCTGTTTTTT. It specifies CSVRGGPGTGELFF.

The chain combines TRBV5-1 with TRBJ2-3; 8 positions match TRBD1. This CDR3 spans 16 amino acids. J lost 6 bases, V lost 1 base, and 10 bases had no gene match. The germline V gene has CDR1 SGHRS and CDR2 YFSETQ. CDR3 protein: CASSLISGGRKDTQYF. The CDR3 DNA reads as TGCGCCAGCAGCTTGATCTCAGGGGGCCGTAAGGATACGCAGTATTTT.

This chain's CDR3 is CASSQSGRGGTGELFF. The CDR3 DNA follows: TGCGCCAGCAGCCAAAGCGGGAGAGGGGGCACCGGGGAGCTGTTTTTT. The chain is built from TRBV4-3 and TRBJ2-2; 8 bases are a match to TRBD2. Germline V gives CDR1 LGHNA, CDR2 YSLEER. This CDR3 spans 16 amino acids. J was trimmed by 4 bases and V by 2 bases; bases with no gene match: 6.

The sample holds a few counts of this clonotype. The chain has TRBV27 and TRBJ2-1; D not resolved. The CDR3 is made up of 12 amino acids. CDR1 and CDR2 from the germline V gene are MNHEY and SMNVEV (reference sequence). CDR3 residues: CAGQERFHEQFF. The DNA of the CDR3 is TGTGCGGGTCAAGAACGTTTCCATGAGCAGTTCTTC.

In its sample, this clonotype was seen many times. The CDR3 here is CASSLTENSNQPQHF. CDR3 in DNA: TGTGCCAGCAGCTTAACAGAAAATAGCAATCAGCCCCAGCATTTT. The chain recombines TRBV7-8 with TRBJ1-5; no clear D. Germline CDR1 reads SGHVS; CDR2 reads FQNEAQ. CDR3 length: 15 residues. V lost 2 bases and J lost 0, with 8 bases in between.

This clonotype appeared a few times. The chain carries TRBV20-1 and TRBJ2-3; TRBD1 agrees at 8 bases. This CDR3 contains 13 residues. Trimming at V came to 4 bases and at J to 1 base, leaving 1 base not matched to a gene. CDR1 and CDR2 from the germline V gene are DFQATT and SNEGSKA (reference sequence). Written as DNA, the CDR3 is TGCAGTGCTACGGACAGGGGCACAGATACGCAGTATTTT. It is translated as CSATDRGTDTQYF.

This clonotype was picked up a small number of times. The V gene is TRBV7-2, the J gene TRBJ2-3, with 8 nucleotides matching TRBD2. V was clipped by 3 bases and J by 4 bases; unmatched bases: 6. CDR1 SGHTA and CDR2 FQGNSA come from the germline V gene. There are 15 residues in the CDR3. The CDR3 DNA sequence: TGTGCCAGCAGCTTGACTAGCGTCGGCCCAGATACGCAGTATTTT. This gives the protein CASSLTSVGPDTQYF.

The CDR3: CASSQQGFGTDTQYF. The CDR3 coding sequence is TGCGCCAGCAGCCAACAGGGGTTTGGCACAGATACGCAGTATTTT. V gene TRBV4-1 combines with J gene TRBJ2-3, with D perhaps matching TRBD1 (6 bases). Germline CDR1 is MGHRA and CDR2 is YSYEKL. Trimming removed 2 bases at V and 1 base at J, with 10 bases between. The CDR3 loop spans 15 amino acids.

The rearrangement joins TRBV2 to TRBJ2-2; D assignment may be TRBD1 or TRBD2 (5 bases each). Germline assignment: CDR1 SNHLY and CDR2 FYNNEI. V was shortened by 8 bases and J by 1 base, with 11 bases between the two germline ends. CDR3 length: 14 residues. Here the CDR3 DNA reads TGTGCCAGCCGATGGGACGGGAACACCGGGGAGCTGTTTTTT. Translating gives CASRWDGNTGELFF.

This clonotype has just a few counts. The rearrangement joins TRBV5-1 to TRBJ2-1; D not resolved. Germline V gene sequence: CDR1 SGHRS, CDR2 YFSETQ. Trimming removed 0 bases at V and 2 bases at J, with 9 bases between. There are 15 residues in the CDR3. CDR3 in DNA: TGCGCCAGCAGCTTGGACACCCAAGCCTACAATGAGCAGTTCTTC. This encodes CASSLDTQAYNEQFF.

V and J are TRBV10-3 and TRBJ2-3; a possible D gene is TRBD2 (6 bases). V shed 3 bases and J shed 0 bases, with 13 bases lying between them. Germline V CDR1 and CDR2: ENHRY, SYGVKD. The CDR3 sequence is 16 residues long. The chain's CDR3 is CAISEFLALSTDTQYF. CDR3 DNA: TGTGCCATCAGTGAATTTCTAGCGCTTAGCACAGATACGCAGTATTTT.